Included here is one TCR beta chain sequence, with context. The antigen this receptor binds is unknown. At one end the junction does not follow the germline gene, possibly because of a read error. Reading the germline V gene gives CDR1 SGDLS and CDR2 YYNGEE. The CDR3 goes from the cysteine to the phenylalanine over 12 residues. Only the CDR3 DNA stays, 36 bases, in frame from base 1. What the time point label conveys for this sample: newly diagnosed GD, antithyroid drugs for less than 3 months. For both TCR sequencing and RNA sequencing, RNA was extracted from PBMCs using TRIzol. The diagnosis of Graves' disease was made according to American Thyroid Association guidelines. The patients came from an endocrinology department in Xi'an, China. From each patient, around 8.3 milliliters of peripheral blood was collected into an EDTA anticoagulant tube. Ficoll Paque Plus density gradient separation was used to isolate PBMCs, and no further T cell sorting was done. An Agilent 2100 Bioanalyzer and agarose gel were used to check RNA quality, while a NanoDrop 2000 measured RNA concentration.

This sample is part of a study of regulatory T cells in long-lasting Graves disease (dated by TCRdb to 2020 to 2022). For the study in its entirety: In the newly diagnosed Graves' disease group, patients had been taking antithyroid drugs for less than 3 months. This study used TCR sequencing and RNA sequencing of peripheral blood to compare persistent Graves' disease patients against newly diagnosed Graves' disease patients. The study was conducted in China and was registered as a clinical trial. A total of around 35 samples underwent TCR sequencing, from roughly 13 patients with persistent Graves' disease and 20 or so patients with newly diagnosed Graves' disease.

The library relied on multiplex PCR. These reads were obtained on an Illumina HiSeq 4000. To build TCR beta libraries, CDR3 regions were amplified by Arm-PCR using iRepertoire HTBI primers. Gel purification was performed on PCR products prior to sequencing. The paper's processing steps were these. Gene usage analysis of CDR3 amino acid clonotypes used the approximately 62 TRBV and more than 13 TRBJ segments found across samples. COPE and FqMerger were used to merge filtered high-quality paired reads into contigs. BLAST was used to align contigs to IMGT TRBV, TRBD and TRBJ reference genes, and CDR3 was defined according to IMGT. Clonotypes above 0.1% frequency were classified as highly expanded clones. Shannon entropy served as the measure of repertoire diversity, while the Gini coefficient captured V-J evenness. Clonotypes shared by more than one individual were considered public. The public sequencing data were trimmed at Q25 with fastp and processed into clonotypes with MiXCR by TCRdb, which kept only in-frame beta chains. Each CDR3 protein gets just one entry, which takes the most common genes and DNA from the rows behind it. TCRdb, not the authors, supplied the V and J calls. The sample includes about 560,000 distinct CDR3 sequences, with more than 15% observed a single time. The ten biggest clones cover about 12% of the sample.

The research as a whole found: Patients with persistent disease shared more public clonotypes (about 3,000) than newly diagnosed patients did (966). Persistent Graves' disease patients showed lower TCR Shannon entropy and fewer highly expanded clones than newly diagnosed patients, suggesting clonal expansion. Preferential use of TRBV28, TRBJ1-2 and TRBJ2-5 was observed in persistent disease, whereas TRBV20-1 and TRBJ2-1 were favored in newly diagnosed disease. The authors acknowledged the small sample size as a limitation that may reduce accuracy. Only the TCR beta chain was sequenced and analyzed. The study examined only peripheral blood because the primary lesion, thyroid tissue, could not be accessed.

These data were also reused for a study on T cells in Graves' hyperthyroidism and ophthalmopathy. The second study reports: Stable Graves' hyperthyroidism was defined as no progression to ophthalmopathy during 18 months of follow-up. The hyperthyroidism patients were between 18 and 65 years old and newly diagnosed, with a disease duration of less than 2 months. Any patient with an uncontrolled infection, another autoimmune disease, pregnancy or lactation was excluded. Clinical symptoms, serum thyroxine and TRAb, thyroid ultrasound, and orbital computed tomography formed the basis for the diagnoses. The TCR CDR3 was subjected to a first round of RT-PCR using the HTBI primer set and the Qiagen OneStep RT-PCR kit. Most expanded thyroid clonotypes (frequency above 0.001) were also detected in blood, a finding suggesting that blood repertoires may reflect thyroid immune responses. Ophthalmopathy was separated from stable hyperthyroidism by a 13 V-J signature model, with over 85% sensitivity and 81% to 82% specificity obtained in cross-validation and 80%/75% obtained in testing. In validation, the model predicted progression to ophthalmopathy a median of roughly 6.2 months before onset, with approximately 70% sensitivity and roughly 79% specificity. TCR V-J signatures able to tell the groups apart were searched for in a discovery cohort of more than 90 patients, of whom over 40 had Graves' ophthalmopathy and more than 55 had stable Graves' hyperthyroidism. Whether ophthalmopathy could be predicted prospectively was tested in an independent validation cohort made up of 18 to 20 hyperthyroidism patients plus 17 patients who later progressed to ophthalmopathy. The 80 to 100 discovery patients were randomly divided into training and test sets at a 7:3 ratio. The study also compared thyroid tissue and blood T-cell repertoires from a handful of Graves' hyperthyroidism patients. Following sampling, methimazole starting at 30 mg daily was given to hyperthyroidism patients, and high-dose intravenous methylprednisolone was given to ophthalmopathy patients. A second multiplex PCR round built the libraries, followed by size selection and purification. Libraries were sequenced paired-end with 100 bp reads on an Illumina HiSeq2000. Raw data were processed with SOAPnuke, discarding reads with adapters, uncalled bases, mean Phred below 15, or no exact constant-primer or identifier match. COPE v1.2.5 was used to merge the high-quality paired reads, and each unique nucleotide sequence was defined as a clonotype. MiTCR v1.1 was used to align the clonotypes against IMGT TRBV, TRBD and TRBJ reference segments. Analysis was restricted to V-J combinations with a frequency above 0.0001, which covered just over 98% of repertoires. A TCS score was defined as the ratio of F50 (clonal expansion) to E x V (chaos), with BLOSUM62-based TCRdist applied between CDR3 peptides within each V-J. Welch's t-statistics and random forest reduced around 550 V-J features to 13, which were used in a naive Bayes classifier (R e1071). No statistical method was used to set the sample size in advance, and investigators knew the group allocation. TCR Vbeta CDR3 sequencing of roughly 140 peripheral blood samples (about 45 ophthalmopathy, some 75 hyperthyroidism and approximately 17 progressor patients) is reported in the paper.

Sequenced material: peripheral blood mononuclear cells (PBMCs), taken at new diagnosis, from a patient treated with antithyroid drugs. The origin of this receptor is a man between 18 and 35 years old with Graves disease. Donor details come from another sample of the same person, matched by shared clones. The chain was built from TRBV9 and TRBJ2-2; 8 of the junction bases match TRBD2. The CDR3 has the sequence CASRVAGWELFF. The sequenced DNA: TGTGCCAGCAGGGTAGCGGGATGGGAGCTGTTTTTT.